These 28 T cell receptor beta chains share one sample of origin, sequenced in a study of shared clonotypes between healthy human individuals. Generated by immunoSEQ multiplex PCR, the TCRdb table keeps only in-frame clones and is missing some. The sample carries around 2.3 million clones, 95% recorded once. Specimen: naive CD4+ T cells sorted from blood. Indicated subset: CD45RA+ positively selected. The receptors derive from a man younger than 35 in good health.

This chain uses TRBV19 with TRBJ1-2; D is unresolved. Germline CDR1 reads LNHDA; CDR2 reads SQIVND (reference sequence). The CDR3 runs 16 residues. The V end lost 4 bases, the J end lost 2 bases, and 17 bases lay between the germline ends. The CDR3 loop reads CASSNGYLPPNYGYTF. CDR3 coding DNA: TGTGCCAGTAGTAATGGCTACCTACCTCCCAACTATGGCTACACCTTC. Based on the CDR3 plus reference TRBV19 and TRBJ1-2, the full variable domain is DGGITQSPKYLFRKEGQNVTLSCEQNLNHDAMYWYRQDPGQGLRLIYYSQIVNDFQKGDIAEGYSVSREKKESFPLTVTSAQKNPTAFYLCASSNGYLPPNYGYTFGSGTRLTVV.

This clone was detected only once. V is TRBV9 and J is TRBJ2-1, with TRBD1 matching 9 bases. V was clipped by 3 bases and J by 7 bases; unmatched bases: 14. Per germline, CDR1 SGDLS and CDR2 YYNGEE. The CDR3 is 17 amino acids. In nucleotides, the CDR3 is TGTGCCAGCAGCGCCTCGACCGGGACAGGGTTTTGGAATGAGCAGTTCTTC. Its protein product is CASSASTGTGFWNEQFF.

DNA for the CDR3: TGTGCCTGGAGTATGGACGCCGGGTATGAAAAACTGTTTTTT. Translated, it gives CAWSMDAGYEKLFF. This rearrangement joins TRBV30 to TRBJ1-4; unclear D gene. The germline V and J ends were trimmed by 2 bases and 6 bases, with 13 bases remaining between them. The CDR3 contains 14 residues. CDR1 and CDR2 (germline): GTSNPN, SVGIG (reference sequence).

V is TRBV2 and J is TRBJ1-4; unclear D gene. CDR3 size: 12 residues. V dropped 7 bases and J dropped 8 bases, with 11 bases sitting between them. Germline loops: CDR1 SNHLY, CDR2 FYNNEI. CDR3 amino acids: CASTSTREKLFF. The DNA for the CDR3 is TGTGCCAGCACTTCAACGCGGGAAAAACTGTTTTTT.

The chain's CDR3 is CASSYNGQGFSYEQYF. The CDR3 DNA reads as TGTGCCAGCAGTTATAACGGACAGGGGTTCTCCTACGAGCAGTACTTC. The chain uses TRBV6-6 and TRBJ2-7; 9 nucleotides match TRBD1. This CDR3 has 16 residues. Germline V lookup: CDR1 MNHNY, CDR2 SVGAGI (reference sequence). Trimming at V came to 3 bases and at J to 0 bases, leaving 6 bases not matched to a gene.

The chain couples TRBV9 to TRBJ2-1; the D gene is possibly TRBD2 (5 bases). V lost 4 bases, J lost 7 bases, and 12 bases lay in between. CDR3 length equals 13 residues. Germline loops: CDR1 SGDLS, CDR2 YYNGEE. The CDR3 DNA follows: TGTGCCAGCAGCACCACTAGTTCAAATGAGCAGTTCTTC. Translated: CASSTTSSNEQFF.

The chain recombines TRBV10-1 with TRBJ2-4, with D possibly TRBD2 on 6 matching bases. From germline, CDR1 is WNHNN and CDR2 SYGVQD (reference sequence). The CDR3 totals 18 residues. The germline V and J ends were trimmed by 6 bases and 0 bases, with 21 bases remaining between them. For the CDR3, the DNA is TGCGCCAGCAGCCTGTCCGATTGGAGGGTACTAGCCAAAAACATTCAGTACTTC. The encoded protein is CASSLSDWRVLAKNIQYF.

The chain employs TRBV2 and TRBJ2-7, with a tentative D call TRBD1 (6 bases). The CDR3 is 15 residues long. V was trimmed by 5 bases and J by 2 bases, leaving 16 bases between them. Germline CDR1 SNHLY, CDR2 FYNNEI. CDR3 sequence: CASSPLAQGPYEQYF. Here the CDR3 DNA reads TGTGCCAGCAGTCCGTTAGCACAGGGCCCCTACGAGCAGTACTTC.

Here the CDR3 DNA reads TGTGCCAGCTCGGGGCAGGAAGTCTACAATGAGCAGTTCTTC. Translated: CASSGQEVYNEQFF. V is TRBV18 and J is TRBJ2-1, with TRBD1 as a possible D gene (5 bases). Trimming left V 6 bases short and J 3 bases short, with 12 bases between. The CDR3 loop spans 14 amino acids. Germline V lookup: CDR1 KGHSH, CDR2 LQKENI.

The chain is built from TRBV7-9 and TRBJ2-5; no clear D gene. V gave up 5 bases and J gave up 0 bases, with 13 bases separating them. Germline CDR1 is SEHNR and CDR2 is FQNEAQ (reference sequence). CDR3 length equals 15 residues. The CDR3 nucleotides are TGTGCCAGCAGCATCCCCAGTTGGTACCAAGAGACCCAGTACTTC. Protein: CASSIPSWYQETQYF.

The gene calls are TRBV11-3 and TRBJ2-2; perhaps TRBD1 as D (6 bases). Trimming took 6 bases from V and 6 from J, leaving 20 bases between them. The CDR3 runs 16 residues. In germline, CDR1 is SGHNT, CDR2 YENEEA. CDR3 nucleotides: TGTGCCAGCAGTCCCACTGGCAGGGGAGATGCCGGGGAGCTGTTTTTT. Protein product: CASSPTGRGDAGELFF. The full variable domain, completed using reference TRBV11-3 and TRBJ2-2, is EAGVVQSPRYKIIEKKQPVAFWCNPISGHNTLYWYLQNLGQGPELLIRYENEEAVDDSQLPKDRFSAERLKGVDSTLKIQPAELGDSAVYLCASSPTGRGDAGELFFGEGSRLTVL.

This clone was counted once. V usage is TRBV10-1 and J usage is TRBJ2-4, with TRBD1 as a possible D gene (5 bases). CDR3 length: 16 amino acids. Trimming pared 6 bases from V and 2 bases from J, leaving 17 bases between. The germline CDR1 and CDR2 sequences are WNHNN and SYGVQD (reference sequence). The CDR3 loop reads CASSEDIQGPKNIQYF. For the CDR3, the DNA is TGCGCCAGCAGCGAGGACATCCAAGGGCCCAAAAACATTCAGTACTTC.

V and J are TRBV2 and TRBJ2-7; 13 nucleotides align to TRBD2. V gave up 3 bases and J gave up 3 bases; unmatched junction bases: 2. The length of the CDR3 is 15 residues. The germline V gene encodes CDR1 SNHLY and CDR2 FYNNEI. DNA of the CDR3: TGTGCCAGCAGTGACTGGACTAGCGGGGGCTACGAGCAGTACTTC. This sequence encodes CASSDWTSGGYEQYF.

The rearrangement links TRBV10-3 to TRBJ1-2; no firm D call. Between the trimmed V and J ends, which lost 0 bases and 7 bases, there was a span of 6 bases. The CDR3 covers 12 residues. Per the germline V gene, CDR1 is ENHRY and CDR2 is SYGVKD. The CDR3 region is CAISESGFGYTF. The CDR3 bases are TGTGCCATCAGTGAGTCGGGGTTTGGCTACACCTTC.

This clone was recorded once. The chain joins TRBV6-5 to TRBJ2-3; D perhaps matches TRBD1 (6 bases). The germline V gene encodes CDR1 MNHEY and CDR2 SVGAGI. The CDR3 is 11 residues long. The V and J ends lost 1 base and 11 bases respectively, with 7 bases between them. The CDR3: CASSYLDRQYF. CDR3 nucleotide sequence: TGTGCCAGCAGTTACTTGGACAGGCAGTATTTT.

V is TRBV25-1 and J is TRBJ1-2; weak D call: TRBD1 (5 bases). The CDR3 is 13 residues long. The V end was cut by 3 bases, the J end by 4 bases, with 9 bases between. Germline CDR1 MGHDK, CDR2 SYGVNS. In DNA form, the CDR3 reads TGTGCCAGCAGTGACCCGACAGTCTATGGCTACACCTTC. Protein product: CASSDPTVYGYTF.

The chain links TRBV2 to TRBJ2-1; 9 nucleotides agree with TRBD2. The J segment lost 2 bases and the V segment lost 6 bases, leaving 5 bases of the junction unmatched. Germline V lookup: CDR1 SNHLY, CDR2 FYNNEI. The CDR3 runs to 15 residues. CDR3: CASSASGITYNEQFF. The CDR3 nucleotides read TGTGCCAGCAGCGCTAGCGGGATCACCTACAATGAGCAGTTCTTC.

The chain combines TRBV9 with TRBJ2-6, with TRBD2 matching over 8 bases. The CDR3 length is 18 residues. Trimming took 4 bases from V and 3 from J; bases not matched to a gene: 12. Per germline, CDR1 SGDLS and CDR2 YYNGEE. The CDR3 DNA is TGTGCCAGCAGCCCCCCGGGGGGGACGCGGGGTGGGGCCAACGTCCTGACTTTC. This sequence encodes CASSPPGGTRGGANVLTF.

The CDR3 region has the DNA TGTGCCAGCAGCCCACACCCGGCGACAGGGACTAATGAAAAACTGTTTTTT. Its protein is CASSPHPATGTNEKLFF. The chain uses TRBV7-2 and TRBJ1-4; 7 nucleotides match TRBD1. Trimming cost V 5 bases and J 2 bases; bases outside gene matches: 11. The CDR3 is made up of 17 amino acids. Per the germline V gene, CDR1 is SGHTA and CDR2 is FQGNSA.

The rearrangement uses TRBV6-5 and TRBJ1-1; a possible D gene is TRBD1 (6 bases). The CDR3 covers 14 residues. Germline V gene lookup returns CDR1 MNHEY and CDR2 SVGAGI. The germline V and J ends were trimmed by 10 bases and 5 bases, with 20 bases remaining between them. The CDR3, as DNA: TGTGCCACCGGGGAGGGGGGGCGTTGGACTGAAGCTTTCTTT. Translated: CATGEGGRWTEAFF.

This chain joins TRBV18 and TRBJ2-1, with 8 positions matching TRBD2. The germline V gene encodes CDR1 KGHSH and CDR2 LQKENI. V gave up 3 bases and J gave up 9 bases; unmatched junction bases: 10. This CDR3 has 15 amino acids. The CDR3 coding sequence is TGTGCCAGCTCACCGGGACGGGGGGGCCAACGTGAGCAGTTCTTC. This codes for CASSPGRGGQREQFF.

Note on this clone: The sample carries other DNA sequences with the same CDR3. The chain links TRBV5-4 to TRBJ2-5, with 10 positions matching TRBD2. Germline lookup yields CDR1 SGHNT and CDR2 YYREEE (reference sequence). This CDR3 has 16 residues. J was trimmed by 2 bases and V by 0 bases; bases with no gene match: 4. As DNA, the CDR3 is TGTGCCAGCAGCTTGGCTGTAGCGGGGGGTCAAGAGACCCAGTACTTC. Translating it yields CASSLAVAGGQETQYF.

The chain uses TRBV18 and TRBJ2-5; 8 bases are a match to TRBD2. Germline V gene lookup returns CDR1 KGHSH and CDR2 LQKENI. V trimming: 4 bases; J trimming: 2 bases; junction bases outside the gene matches: 9. The CDR3 sequence is 16 residues long. The CDR3 nucleotides are TGTGCCAGCTCACGCCCGGGACTAGGAATTCAAGAGACCCAGTACTTC. It specifies CASSRPGLGIQETQYF. The entire variable domain, with the rest obtained from reference TRBV18 and TRBJ2-5, is as follows: NAGVMQNPRHLVRRRGQEARLRCSPMKGHSHVYWYRQLPEEGLKFMVYLQKENIIDESGMPKERFSAEFPKEGPSILRIQQVVRGDSAAYFCASSRPGLGIQETQYFGPGTRLLVL.

The V gene is TRBV27, the J gene TRBJ2-7, with 7 nucleotides matching TRBD1. The CDR3 sequence is 14 residues long. Looked up from germline, CDR1 is MNHEY and CDR2 is SMNVEV (reference sequence). Trimming took 6 bases from V and 4 from J; bases not matched to a gene: 9. CDR3 in DNA: TGTGCCAGCAGCCGTTCGACAGGGCGATACGAGCAGTACTTC. It translates to CASSRSTGRYEQYF.

The CDR3 loop is CATSGTGGAHSNQPQHF. The CDR3 DNA reads TGCGCCACTTCTGGGACAGGGGGAGCCCATAGCAATCAGCCCCAGCATTTT. V gene TRBV10-2 combines with J gene TRBJ1-5; 11 nucleotides align to TRBD1. The CDR3 covers 17 residues. The V gene end was trimmed by 10 bases and the J gene end by 0 bases; junction bases not matched to a gene: 11. Germline V gene sequence: CDR1 WSHSY, CDR2 SAAADI.

This clone was detected once. This chain uses TRBV19 with TRBJ1-6; D is undetermined. Germline V gives CDR1 LNHDA, CDR2 SQIVND (reference sequence). The CDR3 is 15 amino acids. Trimming stripped 5 bases from V and 0 bases from J, with 8 bases between. The CDR3 nucleotides read TGTGCCAGTAGTGAGACACCCTCCTATAATTCACCCCTCCACTTT. It yields the protein CASSETPSYNSPLHF.

The chain has TRBV6-6 and TRBJ1-1; 9 bases fit TRBD1. Germline V gene lookup returns CDR1 MNHNY and CDR2 SVGAGI (reference sequence). The junction had 9 bases not matched to a gene; V was cut back by 6 bases and J by 10 bases. This CDR3 is built from 13 residues. CDR3: CASRPQGAEGAFF. CDR3 DNA sequence: TGTGCCAGCAGGCCACAGGGGGCGGAGGGAGCTTTCTTT.

The chain recombines TRBV30 with TRBJ2-4, with TRBD1 identical over 7 bases. Germline loops: CDR1 GTSNPN, CDR2 SVGIG (reference sequence). The CDR3 loop spans 16 amino acids. V dropped 0 bases and J dropped 0; count of bases not matched to a gene: 5. For the CDR3, the DNA is TGTGCCTGGAGTGTGGGACAGACCTTAGCCAAAAACATTCAGTACTTC. This encodes CAWSVGQTLAKNIQYF.